Following are 19 T cell receptor beta chains from one sample sequenced in a study of regulatory T cells in long-lasting Graves disease. Sequencing libraries for TCR beta were prepared with iRepertoire HTBI primers and Arm-PCR of CDR3 regions. Each CDR3 protein gets one entry after TCRdb re-called the multiplex PCR reads with MiXCR. Of 400,000 to 500,000 distinct CDR3 sequences in the sample, roughly 21% were seen once. This sample's time point: persistent/refractory GD, antithyroid drugs over 5 years with positive TRAb. Extracted RNA from PBMCs served as the source of the TCR library. The sequences come from peripheral blood mononuclear cells (PBMCs), collected when the disease was refractory, from a patient treated with antithyroid drugs. These receptors were collected from a female donor with Graves disease.

This clonotype came up many times. The chain carries TRBV28 and TRBJ2-7, with TRBD2 matching 7 bases. The CDR3 contains 14 residues. Germline assignment: CDR1 MDHEN and CDR2 SYDVKM. The J segment lost 5 bases and the V segment lost 5 bases, leaving 9 bases of the junction unmatched. CDR3 nucleotides: TGTGCCAGCAGTCTCGGGGGGAGGAACCACGAGCAGTACTTC. This translates into CASSLGGRNHEQYF. Filled out from reference TRBV28 and TRBJ2-7, the complete variable domain reads DVKVTQSSRYLVKRTGEKVFLECVQDMDHENMFWYRQDPGLGLRLIYFSYDVKMKEKGDIPEGYSVSREKKERFSLILESASTNQTSMYLCASSLGGRNHEQYFGPGTRLTVT.

This clonotype was observed many times. DNA of the CDR3: TGTGCCAGCAGCCAAGTCCAGGGTTTGGCTAACTATGGCTACACCTTC. Its protein is CASSQVQGLANYGYTF. The chain uses TRBV3-1 and TRBJ1-2; weak D call: TRBD1 (5 bases). Germline V gene sequence: CDR1 LGHDT, CDR2 YNNKEL (reference sequence). This CDR3 region has 16 residues. Trimming left V 1 base short and J 0 bases short, with 12 bases between.

The rearrangement uses TRBV11-1 and TRBJ2-2; D call uncertain. The CDR3 spans 15 residues. Trimming took 5 bases from V and 1 from J, leaving 11 bases between them. Germline V gene sequence: CDR1 SGHAT, CDR2 FQDESV (reference sequence). The CDR3 nucleotides read TGTGCCAGCAGCCCCATGCAGAAGAACACCGGGGAGCTGTTTTTT. This codes for CASSPMQKNTGELFF.

The sample holds many counts of this clonotype. The genes are TRBV28 and TRBJ2-7, with D unclear. V lost 8 bases and J 4 bases, leaving 18 bases between the germline ends. Looked up from germline, CDR1 is MDHEN and CDR2 is SYDVKM. This CDR3 is 14 amino acids long. CDR3 sequence reads: CASRPAGRKYEQYF. CDR3 DNA: TGTGCCAGCCGTCCGGCCGGGCGCAAATACGAGCAGTACTTC.

The gene calls are TRBV7-3 and TRBJ2-2, with 11 bases identical to TRBD2. The CDR3 runs 14 residues. Looked up from germline, CDR1 is SGHTA and CDR2 is FQGTGA. The CDR3 DNA reads as TGTGCGTCAGGACTAGCGGGGAACACCGGGGAGCTGTTTTTT. Translation: CASGLAGNTGELFF. Full variable domain (missing parts from reference TRBV7-3 and TRBJ2-2): GAGVSQTPSNKVTEKGKYVELRCDPISGHTALYWYRQSLGQGPEFLIYFQGTGAADDSGLPNDRFFAVRPEGSVSTLKIQRTERGDSAVYLCASGLAGNTGELFFGEGSRLTVL.

In its sample, this clonotype was seen a few times. This chain joins TRBV7-9 and TRBJ2-7; TRBD1 matches 10 bases. There are 16 residues in the CDR3. Germline trimming cut 5 bases from V and 5 bases from J; bases unmatched to any gene: 12. The germline CDR1 and CDR2 sequences are SEHNR and FQNEAQ (reference sequence). The CDR3 here is CASSQDRGQGSDEQYF. The DNA of the CDR3 is TGTGCCAGCAGCCAAGACAGGGGACAGGGGAGCGACGAGCAGTACTTC. The full variable domain, rest sourced from reference TRBV7-9 and TRBJ2-7, is DTGVSQNPRHKITKRGQNVTFRCDPISEHNRLYWYRQTLGQGPEFLTYFQNEAQLEKSRLLSDRFSAERPKGSFSTLEIQRTEQGDSAMYLCASSQDRGQGSDEQYFGPGTRLTVT.

CDR3 DNA: TGTGCCAGCAGCTTAGCTGGACAATTGTTCGCTGGCTACACCTTC. Translation gives CASSLAGQLFAGYTF. The rearrangement joins TRBV7-9 to TRBJ1-2; possible D gene TRBD1, 5 bases. The ends were cut back, 0 bases at V and 7 bases at J, with 15 bases in the middle. CDR1 and CDR2 (germline): SEHNR, FQNEAQ (reference sequence). The CDR3 has 15 amino acids. Full variable domain (rest looked up from reference TRBV7-9 and TRBJ1-2): DTGVSQNPRHKITKRGQNVTFRCDPISEHNRLYWYRQTLGQGPEFLTYFQNEAQLEKSRLLSDRFSAERPKGSFSTLEIQRTEQGDSAMYLCASSLAGQLFAGYTFGSGTRLTVV.

This clonotype was recorded many times. The V call is TRBV12-3 or TRBV12-4, the J call TRBJ2-2; D uncertain. V shed 6 bases and J shed 4 bases, with 9 bases lying between them. There are 13 residues in the CDR3. CDR3: CASSPSSTGELFF. The CDR3 nucleotides are TGTGCCAGCAGCCCGTCGAGCACCGGGGAGCTGTTTTTT.

Only a few counts were recorded for this clonotype. The rearrangement links TRBV4-2 to TRBJ2-5, with unresolved D. The CDR3 is 13 residues long. With 4 bases removed from V and 4 bases from J, the gap between germline ends came to 10 bases. Germline V gives CDR1 LGHNA, CDR2 YNFKEQ. The CDR3, as DNA: TGTGCCAGCAGCCCCTTGGTCAGAGAGACCCAGTACTTC. Encoded protein: CASSPLVRETQYF.

This clonotype was observed a handful of times. This sequence joins TRBV25-1 and TRBJ2-1; D not certain. This CDR3 region has 15 residues. From germline, CDR1 is MGHDK and CDR2 SYGVNS. The V end lost 4 bases, the J end lost 2 bases, and 12 bases lay between the germline ends. The CDR3 spells CASSVKTLAYNEQFF. The CDR3 DNA is TGTGCCAGCAGTGTCAAGACTTTGGCCTACAATGAGCAGTTCTTC.

This clonotype came up a few times. V gene TRBV4-1 combines with J gene TRBJ1-2; D is unresolved. The germline gives CDR1 MGHRA, CDR2 YSYEKL. V was cut by 0 bases and J by 0 bases, with 14 bases left in between. This CDR3 region has 17 residues. This CDR3 reads CASSQEERRPTNYGYTF. The CDR3 DNA reads as TGCGCCAGCAGCCAAGAAGAGCGCAGGCCTACTAACTATGGCTACACCTTC.

There are many counts of this clonotype. The chain is built from TRBV2 and TRBJ2-5; TRBD2 agrees at 11 bases. The junction had 2 bases not matched to a gene; V was cut back by 6 bases and J by 5 bases. The CDR3 is 13 amino acids. CDR1 and CDR2 (germline): SNHLY, FYNNEI. CDR3 in amino acids: CASSVAGGETQYF. CDR3 coding DNA: TGTGCCAGCAGCGTAGCGGGAGGGGAGACCCAGTACTTC.

As regards this clonotype: A junction boundary mismatches the germline segment, possibly from a read error. The gene calls are TRBV5-1 and TRBJ2-1; D not resolved. This CDR3 comprises 15 residues. CDR1 is SGHRS and CDR2 is YFSETQ in the germline V gene. In nucleotides, the CDR3 is TGCGCCAGCAGCTTGGGACTCGGGCCCTACAATGAGCAGTTCTTT. It specifies CASSLGLGPYNEQFF.

The chain recombines TRBV25-1 with TRBJ2-4; D call uncertain. The CDR3 extends over 16 amino acids. The germline CDR1 and CDR2 sequences are MGHDK and SYGVNS. V shed 1 base and J shed 0 bases, with 10 bases lying between them. CDR3 coding DNA: TGTGCCAGCAGTGAATCTGGAAGTCTAGCCAAAAACATTCAGTACTTC. Translating it yields CASSESGSLAKNIQYF.

This clonotype showed up many times. The V gene is TRBV3-1, the J gene TRBJ1-4, with TRBD1 as a possible D gene (6 bases). CDR3 length: 15 residues. Trimming shortened V by 3 bases and J by 3 bases, and 11 bases separated the two germline ends. CDR1 LGHDT and CDR2 YNNKEL come from the germline V gene (reference sequence). The chain's CDR3 is CASSHLDRPNEKLFF. The CDR3 DNA reads TGTGCCAGCAGCCACTTAGACAGGCCTAATGAAAAACTGTTTTTT.

This clonotype was counted ten times or more. The rearrangement links TRBV10-3 to TRBJ1-2, with D unclear. Germline V gene sequence: CDR1 ENHRY, CDR2 SYGVKD. The CDR3 loop spans 13 amino acids. V was cut by 8 bases and J by 0 bases, with 10 bases left in between. Written as DNA, the CDR3 is TGTGCCATCGATTCCGGCACTAACTATGGCTACACCTTC. Its protein product is CAIDSGTNYGYTF.

This clonotype was found a few times. The rearrangement joins TRBV20-1 to TRBJ1-1; D possibly corresponds to TRBD1 (5 bases). Germline V gene data show CDR1 as DFQATT and CDR2 as SNEGSKA (reference sequence). Trimming stripped 6 bases from V and 1 base from J, with 12 bases between. The CDR3 is made up of 13 amino acids. The CDR3 loop reads CSALGTANTEAFF. The CDR3 region has the DNA TGCAGTGCCCTAGGGACCGCGAACACTGAAGCTTTCTTT.

The J gene is TRBJ1-2, the V gene TRBV14, with D unresolved. Germline V gene lookup returns CDR1 SGHDN and CDR2 FVKESK. The CDR3 runs to 13 residues. V lost 4 bases, J lost 1 base, and 7 bases lay in between. Written as DNA, the CDR3 is TGTGCCAGCAGCCCCTCGAGTAACTATGGCTACACCTTC. Its translation: CASSPSSNYGYTF.

This clonotype was observed many times. The rearrangement uses TRBV12-3 or TRBV12-4 and TRBJ1-4; D unclear. With 7 bases removed from V and 4 bases from J, the gap between germline ends came to 7 bases. The CDR3 is 12 amino acids. CDR3 loop: CASTTDNEKLFF. The CDR3 region has the DNA TGTGCCAGCACTACAGATAATGAAAAACTGTTTTTT.